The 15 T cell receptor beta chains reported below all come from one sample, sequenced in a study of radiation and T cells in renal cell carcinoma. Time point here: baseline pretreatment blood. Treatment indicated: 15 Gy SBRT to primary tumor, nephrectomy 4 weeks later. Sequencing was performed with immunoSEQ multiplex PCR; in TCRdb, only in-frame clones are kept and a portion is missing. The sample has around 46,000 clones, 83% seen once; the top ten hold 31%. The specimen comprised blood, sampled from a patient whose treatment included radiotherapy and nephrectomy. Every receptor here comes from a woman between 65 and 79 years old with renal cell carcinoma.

As DNA, the CDR3 is TGTGCCAGCAGCCAAGAGACAGGAGGCACAGATACGCAGTATTTT. Its protein product is CASSQETGGTDTQYF. The V gene is TRBV14, the J gene TRBJ2-3, with D possibly being TRBD1 (6 bases). With 0 bases removed from V and 1 base from J, the gap between germline ends came to 8 bases. The CDR3 spans 15 residues. The V gene's germline CDR1 is SGHDN and CDR2 FVKESK.

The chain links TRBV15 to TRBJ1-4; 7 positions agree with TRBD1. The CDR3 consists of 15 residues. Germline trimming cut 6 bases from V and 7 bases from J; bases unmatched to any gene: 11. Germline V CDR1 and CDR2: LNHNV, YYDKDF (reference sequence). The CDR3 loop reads CATSKRRDSSEKLFF. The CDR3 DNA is TGTGCCACCAGTAAACGCCGGGACAGTAGTGAAAAACTGTTTTTT.

The CDR3 DNA reads TGTGCCAGCAGTGAACCAGACAAGGGAAAACTGTTTTTT. Translation gives CASSEPDKGKLFF. The chain uses TRBV25-1 and TRBJ1-4; D gene ambiguous. The germline V gene has CDR1 MGHDK and CDR2 SYGVNS. The CDR3 totals 13 residues. V gave up 2 bases and J gave up 10 bases, with 11 bases separating them. Full variable domain (outside the CDR3, taken from reference TRBV25-1 and TRBJ1-4): EADIYQTPRYLVIGTGKKITLECSQTMGHDKMYWYQQDPGMELHLIHYSYGVNSTEKGDLSSESTVSRIRTEHFPLTLESARPSHTSQYLCASSEPDKGKLFFGSGTQLSVL.

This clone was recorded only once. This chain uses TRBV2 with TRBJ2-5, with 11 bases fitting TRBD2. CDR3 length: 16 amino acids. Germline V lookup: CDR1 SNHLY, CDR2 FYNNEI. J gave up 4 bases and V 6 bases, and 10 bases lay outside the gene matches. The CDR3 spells CASSRLAGSSGETQYF. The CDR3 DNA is TGTGCCAGCAGCCGACTAGCGGGGTCCTCAGGAGAGACCCAGTACTTC. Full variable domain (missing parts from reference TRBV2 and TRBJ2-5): EPEVTQTPSHQVTQMGQEVILRCVPISNHLYFYWYRQILGQKVEFLVSFYNNEISEKSEIFDDQFSVERPDGSNFTLKIRSTKLEDSAMYFCASSRLAGSSGETQYFGPGTRLLVL.

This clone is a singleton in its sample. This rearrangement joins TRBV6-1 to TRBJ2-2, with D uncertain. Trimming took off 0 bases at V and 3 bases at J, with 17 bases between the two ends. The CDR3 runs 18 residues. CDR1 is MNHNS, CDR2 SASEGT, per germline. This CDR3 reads CASSEARKGQAHTGELFF. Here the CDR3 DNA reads TGTGCCAGCAGTGAAGCGCGGAAGGGCCAGGCGCACACCGGGGAGCTGTTTTTT.

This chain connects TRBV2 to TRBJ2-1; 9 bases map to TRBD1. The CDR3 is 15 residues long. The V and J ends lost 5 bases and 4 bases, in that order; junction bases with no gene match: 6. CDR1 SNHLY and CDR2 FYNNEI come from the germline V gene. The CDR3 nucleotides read TGTGCCAGCAGTTACCGGGACAGGGAGTACAATGAGCAGTTCTTC. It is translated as CASSYRDREYNEQFF. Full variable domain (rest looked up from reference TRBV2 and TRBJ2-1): EPEVTQTPSHQVTQMGQEVILRCVPISNHLYFYWYRQILGQKVEFLVSFYNNEISEKSEIFDDQFSVERPDGSNFTLKIRSTKLEDSAMYFCASSYRDREYNEQFFGPGTRLTVL.

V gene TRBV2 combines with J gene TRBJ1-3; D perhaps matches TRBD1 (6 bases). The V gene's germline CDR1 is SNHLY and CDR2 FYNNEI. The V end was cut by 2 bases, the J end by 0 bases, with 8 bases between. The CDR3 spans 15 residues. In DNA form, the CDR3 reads TGTGCCAGCAGTGAAAGGGGGAACTCTGGAAACACCATATATTTT. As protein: CASSERGNSGNTIYF. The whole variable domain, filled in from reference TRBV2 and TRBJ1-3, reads EPEVTQTPSHQVTQMGQEVILRCVPISNHLYFYWYRQILGQKVEFLVSFYNNEISEKSEIFDDQFSVERPDGSNFTLKIRSTKLEDSAMYFCASSERGNSGNTIYFGEGSWLTVV.

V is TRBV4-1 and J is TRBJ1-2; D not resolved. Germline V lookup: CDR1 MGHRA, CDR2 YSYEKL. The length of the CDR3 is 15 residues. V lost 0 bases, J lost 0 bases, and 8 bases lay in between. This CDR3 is CASSQDTGANYGYTF. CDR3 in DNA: TGCGCCAGCAGCCAAGATACCGGGGCTAACTATGGCTACACCTTC.

This CDR3 is CASRYPGTGSTDTQYF. The DNA for the CDR3 is TGTGCCAGCAGATACCCCGGGACAGGGAGCACAGATACGCAGTATTTT. The chain uses TRBV7-2 and TRBJ2-3; 9 bases match TRBD1. Unmatched junction bases numbered 7, after V lost 6 bases and J lost 0 bases. The length of the CDR3 is 16 residues. Germline V lookup: CDR1 SGHTA, CDR2 FQGNSA. Full variable domain (outside the CDR3, taken from reference TRBV7-2 and TRBJ2-3): GAGVSQSPSNKVTEKGKDVELRCDPISGHTALYWYRQSLGQGLEFLIYFQGNSAPDKSGLPSDRFSAERTGGSVSTLTIQRTQQEDSAVYLCASRYPGTGSTDTQYFGPGTRLTVL.

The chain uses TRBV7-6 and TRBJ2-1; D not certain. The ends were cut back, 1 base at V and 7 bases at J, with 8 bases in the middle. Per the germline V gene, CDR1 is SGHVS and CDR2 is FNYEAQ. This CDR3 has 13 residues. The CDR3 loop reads CASSLGLLNEQFF. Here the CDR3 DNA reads TGTGCCAGCAGCTTAGGACTCCTGAATGAGCAGTTCTTC.

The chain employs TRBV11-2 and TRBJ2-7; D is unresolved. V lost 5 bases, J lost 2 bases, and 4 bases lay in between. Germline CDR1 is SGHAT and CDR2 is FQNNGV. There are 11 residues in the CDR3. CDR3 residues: CASSRTYEQYF. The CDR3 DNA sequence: TGTGCCAGCAGCCGAACCTACGAGCAGTACTTC.

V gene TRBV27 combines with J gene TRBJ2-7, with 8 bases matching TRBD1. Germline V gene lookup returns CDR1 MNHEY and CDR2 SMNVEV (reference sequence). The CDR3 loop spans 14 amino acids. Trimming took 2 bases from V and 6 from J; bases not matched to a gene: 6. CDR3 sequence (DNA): TGTGCCAGCAGTTTAAGGGGACAGGCCCCCGAGCAGTACTTC. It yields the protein CASSLRGQAPEQYF.

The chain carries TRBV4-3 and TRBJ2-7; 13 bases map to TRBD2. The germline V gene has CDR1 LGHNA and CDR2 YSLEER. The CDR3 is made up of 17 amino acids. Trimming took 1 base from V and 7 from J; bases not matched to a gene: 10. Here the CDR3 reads CASSQGGSLAGGREQYF. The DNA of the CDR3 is TGCGCCAGCAGCCAAGGAGGTTCACTAGCGGGAGGGCGTGAGCAGTACTTC.

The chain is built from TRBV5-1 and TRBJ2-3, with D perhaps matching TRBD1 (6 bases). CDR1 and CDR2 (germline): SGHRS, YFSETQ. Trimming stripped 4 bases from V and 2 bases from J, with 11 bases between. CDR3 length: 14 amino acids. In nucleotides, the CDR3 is TGCGCCAGCAGCCCCTACAGGGCCACAGATACGCAGTATTTT. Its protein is CASSPYRATDTQYF.

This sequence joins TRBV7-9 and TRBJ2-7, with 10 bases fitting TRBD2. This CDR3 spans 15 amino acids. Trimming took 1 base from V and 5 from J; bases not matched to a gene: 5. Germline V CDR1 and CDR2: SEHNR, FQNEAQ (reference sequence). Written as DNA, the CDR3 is TGTGCCAGCAGCTTAGGGGCTAGCGGGAGCAACGAGCAGTACTTC. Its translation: CASSLGASGSNEQYF.